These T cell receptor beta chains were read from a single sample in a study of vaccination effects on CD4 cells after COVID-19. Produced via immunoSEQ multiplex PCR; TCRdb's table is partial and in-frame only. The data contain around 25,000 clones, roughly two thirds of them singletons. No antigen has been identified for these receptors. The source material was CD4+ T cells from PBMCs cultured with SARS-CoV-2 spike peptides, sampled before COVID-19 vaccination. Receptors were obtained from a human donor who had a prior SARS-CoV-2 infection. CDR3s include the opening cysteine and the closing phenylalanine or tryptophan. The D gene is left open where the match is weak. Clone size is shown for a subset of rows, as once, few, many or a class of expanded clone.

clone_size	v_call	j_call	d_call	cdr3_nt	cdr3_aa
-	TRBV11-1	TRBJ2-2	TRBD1	TGTGCCACGACGACAGGGCCCACCGGGGAGCTGTTTTTT	CATTTGPTGELFF
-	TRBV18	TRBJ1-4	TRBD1	TGTGCCAGCTCATCGCAAGGGGGCGTCGGGGAAAAACTGTTTTTT	CASSSQGGVGEKLFF
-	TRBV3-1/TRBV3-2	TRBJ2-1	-	TGTGCCAGCAGCCTAGGGGGGCCGGCAGCGCCACAGTTCTTC	CASSLGGPAAPQFF
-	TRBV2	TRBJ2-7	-	TGTGCCAGCAGTGATTCCTACGAGCAGTACTTC	CASSDSYEQYF
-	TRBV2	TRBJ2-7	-	TGTGCCAGCACGCGACAATCTGCCGGCGAGCAGTACTTC	CASTRQSAGEQYF
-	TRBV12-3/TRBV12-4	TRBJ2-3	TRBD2	TGTGCCAGCAGCCTAGCGGACACAGATACGCAGTATTTT	CASSLADTDTQYF
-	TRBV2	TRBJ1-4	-	TGTGCCAGCAGGTCAGGGTCAACTAATGAAAAACTGTTTTTT	CASRSGSTNEKLFF
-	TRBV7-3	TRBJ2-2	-	TGTGCCAGCAGCTGGCAGGCGAACACCGGGGAGCTGTTTTTT	CASSWQANTGELFF
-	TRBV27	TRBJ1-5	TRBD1	TGTGCCAGCAGTTCCACAGGGGGCTTACTTCAGCCCCAGCATTTT	CASSSTGGLLQPQHF
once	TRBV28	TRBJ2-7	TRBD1	TGTGCCAGCAGCCTGGGGGACAGGAGCTCCTACGAGCAGTACTTC	CASSLGDRSSYEQYF
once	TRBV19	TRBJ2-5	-	TGTGCCAGTAGTATGGTCAGAGCCCAAGAGACCCAGTACTTC	CASSMVRAQETQYF
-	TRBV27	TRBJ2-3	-	TGTGCCAGTACCCGGGGTACGACAGATACGCAGTATTTT	CASTRGTTDTQYF
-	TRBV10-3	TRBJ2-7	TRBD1	TGTGCCATCAGTGGTGACAGGGAAAACGAGCAGTACTTC	CAISGDRENEQYF
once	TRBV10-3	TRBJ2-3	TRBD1	TGTGCCATCAGGGGACAGACCACAGATACGCAGTATTTT	CAIRGQTTDTQYF
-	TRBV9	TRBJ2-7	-	TGTGCCAGCAGCGCTGGTTGGTCTAAAGGGATCGAGCAGTACTTC	CASSAGWSKGIEQYF
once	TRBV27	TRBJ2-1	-	TGTGCCAGCAGCTCAGCCGGGGACTCCCGTGCGGGTAGTGAGCAGTTCTTC	CASSSAGDSRAGSEQFF
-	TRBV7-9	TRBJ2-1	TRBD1	TGTGCCAGCAGCACGGACAGGGAGGTCTGGAATGAGCAGTTCTTC	CASSTDREVWNEQFF
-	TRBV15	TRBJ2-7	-	TGTGCCACCAGCAGAGATCGTACCGCCAGCGTAGGGCAGTACTTC	CATSRDRTASVGQYF
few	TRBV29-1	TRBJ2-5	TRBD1	TGCAGCGCCAAAGACAGGGGGAGAGAGACCCAGTACTTC	CSAKDRGRETQYF
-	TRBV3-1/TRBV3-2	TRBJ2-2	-	TGTGCCAGCAGCCCCAGGGGGGCAGGTTATACCGGGGAGCTGTTTTTT	CASSPRGAGYTGELFF
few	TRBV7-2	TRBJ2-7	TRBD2	TGTGCCAGCAGCTTCAGCGGGGGGGACTACGAGCAGTACTTC	CASSFSGGDYEQYF
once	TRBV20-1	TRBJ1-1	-	TGCAGTGCTAGTTCGTCATTTGGGGCGCGGGCTGAAGCTTTCTTT	CSASSSFGARAEAFF
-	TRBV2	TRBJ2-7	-	TGTGCCAGCAGTGGGAGGTCCTACGAGCAGTACTTC	CASSGRSYEQYF
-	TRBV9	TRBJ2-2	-	TGTGCCAGCAGTGGGCACAGGTTGCGGTCGACCGGGGAGCTGTTTTTT	CASSGHRLRSTGELFF
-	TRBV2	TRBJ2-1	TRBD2	TGTGCCAGCAGTGGGGTCGGGAGGAGCCTTATTGATGAGCAGTTCTTC	CASSGVGRSLIDEQFF
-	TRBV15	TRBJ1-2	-	TGTGCCACCAGAACCGGGGCAACCCCGGACTATGGCTACACCTTC	CATRTGATPDYGYTF
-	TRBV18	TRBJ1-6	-	TGTGCCAGCTCAGAAAATAGTCTAAGCTCCTATAATTCACCCCTCCACTTT	CASSENSLSSYNSPLHF
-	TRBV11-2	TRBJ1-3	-	TGTGCCAGCAGCCCTCAGCTGGCCCGAGGAAACACCATATATTTT	CASSPQLARGNTIYF
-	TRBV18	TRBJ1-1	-	TGTGCCAGCTCACCAGTCGTCCGGGGGAGTGAAGCTTTCTTT	CASSPVVRGSEAFF
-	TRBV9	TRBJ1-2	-	TGTGCCAGCAGCTCGGAACTTACTAACTATGGCTACACCTTC	CASSSELTNYGYTF
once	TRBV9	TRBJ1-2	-	TGTGCCAGCAGCCCGGGACCTGAGGGCTACACCTTC	CASSPGPEGYTF
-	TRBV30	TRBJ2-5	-	TGTGCCTGGAGTAGACAGGTGGAGGAGACCCAGTACTTC	CAWSRQVEETQYF
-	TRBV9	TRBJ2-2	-	TGTGCCAGCAGCGCTATGGGAATAGCCGGGGAGCTGTTTTTT	CASSAMGIAGELFF
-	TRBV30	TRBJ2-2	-	TGTGCCTGGGGCCAGGGATCCAGCGGGGAGCTGTTTTTT	CAWGQGSSGELFF
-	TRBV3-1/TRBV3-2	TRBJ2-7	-	TGTGCCAGCAGCCAAGACTCCGGGGGAAGCTCGTACGAGCAGTACTTC	CASSQDSGGSSYEQYF
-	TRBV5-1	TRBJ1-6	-	TGCGCCAGCAGCGCTTCCGACGGCGGTTCACCCCTCCACTTT	CASSASDGGSPLHF
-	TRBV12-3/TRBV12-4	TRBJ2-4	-	TGTGCCAGCACAACCGGACCCCAAAACATTCAGTACTTC	CASTTGPQNIQYF
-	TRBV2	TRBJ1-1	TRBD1	TGTGCCAGCGGCAGGGGGACAGGGGACACTGAAGCTTTCTTT	CASGRGTGDTEAFF
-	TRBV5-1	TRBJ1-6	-	TGCGCCAGCATGGTGGGAAGGGGGAATTCACCCCTCCACTTT	CASMVGRGNSPLHF
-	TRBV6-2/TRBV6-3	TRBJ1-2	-	TGTGCCAGCAGCCGACAGAACTATGGCTACACCTTC	CASSRQNYGYTF
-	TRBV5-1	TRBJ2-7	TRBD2	TGCGCCAGCAGCTTACTAGCGGGGAATGCCTACGAGCAGTACTTC	CASSLLAGNAYEQYF